Listed here are 31 T cell receptor beta chains from one sample, sequenced in a study of CD8 T cells in ankylosing spondylitis. TCRdb processed the 5' RACE reads anew with MiXCR; each CDR3 protein has one entry. The sample comprises a few hundred thousand distinct CDR3 sequences, around 21% of which are singletons, and 3.5% rests with the top ten. Sequenced material: blood, either unsorted or a sorted T cell fraction (not recorded which). These receptors originate from a female donor with ankylosing spondylitis or in good health (not recorded which).

The J gene is TRBJ2-3, the V gene TRBV2, with 8 bases lining up with TRBD2. In germline, CDR1 is SNHLY, CDR2 FYNNEI. V was pared by 2 bases and J by 0 bases, with 7 bases of the junction left unmatched. There are 17 residues in the CDR3. The CDR3 here is CASSEWASGLSTDTQYF. The CDR3 DNA reads as TGTGCCAGCAGTGAATGGGCTAGCGGGCTGAGCACAGATACGCAGTATTTT.

The chain links TRBV6-2 or TRBV6-3 to TRBJ2-2; D unresolved. Germline CDR1 reads MNHEY; CDR2 reads SVGEGT. This CDR3 has 15 amino acids. The V and J ends lost 2 bases and 2 bases respectively, with 9 bases between them. The CDR3: CASSYGVGNTGELFF. CDR3 bases: TGTGCCAGCAGTTACGGGGTAGGAAACACCGGGGAGCTGTTTTTT.

This CDR3 is CASSQEGGRAEFF. CDR3 sequence (DNA): TGTGCCAGCAGCCAAGAGGGCGGGAGGGCCGAGTTCTTC. The chain carries TRBV4-2 and TRBJ2-1; 9 bases fit TRBD2. The ends lost 0 bases at V and 14 bases at J; junction bases unmatched: 5. The CDR3 covers 13 residues. From germline, CDR1 is LGHNA and CDR2 YNFKEQ.

The chain has TRBV30 and TRBJ1-5, with 8 nucleotides matching TRBD1. The V gene end was trimmed by 1 base and the J gene end by 5 bases; junction bases not matched to a gene: 4. CDR3 length: 14 amino acids. Per germline, CDR1 GTSNPN and CDR2 SVGIG (reference sequence). CDR3 protein: CAWSARQGYQPQHF. The CDR3 nucleotides read TGTGCCTGGAGTGCGAGACAGGGGTATCAGCCCCAGCATTTT. Based on the CDR3 plus reference TRBV30 and TRBJ1-5, the full variable domain is SQTIHQWPATLVQPVGSPLSLECTVEGTSNPNLYWYRQAAGRGLQLLFYSVGIGQISSEVPQNLSASRPQDRQFILSSKKLLLSDSGFYLCAWSARQGYQPQHFGDGTRLSIL.

The J gene is TRBJ2-2, the V gene TRBV29-1; TRBD1 might be the D (5 bases). The CDR3 consists of 12 residues. The germline gives CDR1 SQVTM, CDR2 ANQGSEA. For the CDR3, the DNA is TGCGCTGGCAGGGTGGGGACCGGGGAGCTGTTTTTT. Its translation is CAGRVGTGELFF.

DNA for the CDR3: TGTGCCAGCAGCTTGCTGGAGGCTGAAGCTTTCTTT. It specifies CASSLLEAEAFF. The rearrangement joins TRBV5-6 to TRBJ1-1; D gene ambiguous. CDR3 length: 12 amino acids. V was trimmed by 1 base and J by 6 bases, leaving 7 bases between them. In germline, CDR1 is SGHDT, CDR2 YYEEEE. The full variable domain, its missing parts supplied by reference TRBV5-6 and TRBJ1-1, is DAGVTQSPTHLIKTRGQQVTLRCSPKSGHDTVSWYQQALGQGPQFIFQYYEEEERQRGNFPDRFSGHQFPNYSSELNVNALLLGDSALYLCASSLLEAEAFFGQGTRLTVV.

This clonotype has at least ten counts. The chain joins TRBV20-1 to TRBJ2-7, with D maybe TRBD2 (7 bases). The ends were cut back, 2 bases at V and 6 bases at J, with 23 bases in the middle. The CDR3 extends over 16 amino acids. CDR1 is DFQATT and CDR2 is SNEGSKA in the germline V gene (reference sequence). CDR3 DNA sequence: TGCAGTGCTAGATTAACTGTTCAGGGAGGGGGATCCGAGCAGTACTTC. It specifies CSARLTVQGGGSEQYF.

This clonotype has just a few counts. CDR3 residues: CSALPGSTDTQYF. CDR3 bases: TGCAGTGCGTTGCCAGGGAGCACAGATACGCAGTATTTT. The chain couples TRBV20-1 to TRBJ2-3; TRBD1 is a possible D gene (5 bases). Germline V lookup: CDR1 DFQATT, CDR2 SNEGSKA (reference sequence). CDR3 length equals 13 residues. Trimming took off 6 bases at V and 0 bases at J, with 10 bases between the two ends.

V usage is TRBV12-3 or TRBV12-4 and J usage is TRBJ2-1; the D call may be TRBD1 or TRBD2 (5 bases each). V lost 5 bases to trimming and J lost 14 bases, with 19 bases between them. The CDR3 length is 13 residues. CDR3 sequence (DNA): TGTGCCAGCAGTCTTGGGACCTTAATGAGGGAGTTCTTC. It translates to CASSLGTLMREFF.

The chain couples TRBV6-5 to TRBJ2-3; D possibly matches TRBD1 or TRBD2 (5 bases each). The CDR3 loop spans 14 amino acids. Germline values: CDR1 MNHEY, CDR2 SVGAGI. Trimming took 0 bases from V and 14 from J, leaving 18 bases between them. The CDR3 sequence is CASSYSGTSPRAYF. The CDR3 nucleotides are TGTGCCAGCAGTTACTCCGGGACGTCCCCTCGGGCGTATTTT.

Many counts were recorded for this clonotype. The chain joins TRBV20-1 to TRBJ2-7, with 11 bases aligning to TRBD1. Germline CDR1 DFQATT, CDR2 SNEGSKA (reference sequence). This CDR3 is 16 amino acids long. V gave up 5 bases and J gave up 2 bases; unmatched junction bases: 11. CDR3 in DNA: TGCAGTGCTGCCCAGCCGGGACAGGGGGTTACCTACGAGCAGTACTTC. Protein product: CSAAQPGQGVTYEQYF.

The J gene is TRBJ2-7, the V gene TRBV6-2 or TRBV6-3; a weak D match, TRBD2 (6 bases). The CDR3 has 16 residues. Germline assignment: CDR1 MNHEY and CDR2 SVGEGT. With 0 bases removed from V and 6 bases from J, the gap between germline ends came to 18 bases. CDR3 nucleotide sequence: TGTGCCAGCAGTTACTCGAGCGGAGGAGGGGTGGGCGAGCAGTACTTC. Encoded protein: CASSYSSGGGVGEQYF.

This clonotype was seen repeatedly, ten times or more. The V gene is TRBV20-1, the J gene TRBJ2-3, with 11 bases fitting TRBD1. The CDR3 totals 14 residues. V lost 5 bases and J lost 0; bases outside the gene matches: 1. Germline CDR1 reads DFQATT; CDR2 reads SNEGSKA (reference sequence). In DNA, the CDR3 is TGCAGTGCTCGGACAGGGGGCAGCACAGATACGCAGTATTTT. Encoded protein: CSARTGGSTDTQYF.

The chain joins TRBV5-1 to TRBJ2-1; TRBD2 agrees at 9 bases. The CDR3 contains 15 residues. With V trimmed by 3 bases and J by 7 bases, 8 bases remained unmatched. Germline CDR1 is SGHRS and CDR2 is YFSETQ. The CDR3 coding sequence is TGCGCCAGCAGCTCTGGTAGCGGGAGCCGTAATGAGCAGTTCTTC. It translates to CASSSGSGSRNEQFF.

This rearrangement joins TRBV4-3 to TRBJ2-4, with 13 bases fitting TRBD2. The CDR3 is made up of 20 amino acids. Per germline, CDR1 LGHNA and CDR2 YSLEER. The ends lost 4 bases at V and 0 bases at J; junction bases unmatched: 12. CDR3 residues: CASSPASGTSGALAKNIQYF. The CDR3 DNA sequence: TGCGCCAGCAGCCCTGCTTCCGGGACTAGCGGGGCCCTAGCCAAAAACATTCAGTACTTC.

This clonotype has more than one count but fewer than ten. The chain employs TRBV20-1 and TRBJ2-1, with 8 bases fitting TRBD2. The CDR3 totals 14 residues. CDR1 is DFQATT and CDR2 is SNEGSKA in the germline V gene (reference sequence). Unmatched junction bases numbered 9, after V lost 3 bases and J lost 8 bases. The CDR3 DNA follows: TGCAGTGCTAGTAGAGCGGGAGAGGGTGATGAGCAGTTCTTC. It is translated as CSASRAGEGDEQFF.

The sample holds a few counts of this clonotype. The rearrangement uses TRBV7-2 and TRBJ1-1; D is ambiguous. V lost 5 bases to trimming and J lost 1 base, with 11 bases between them. CDR1 is SGHTA and CDR2 is FQGNSA in the germline V gene. CDR3 length: 14 amino acids. CDR3 loop: CASSLNGRNTEAFF. The CDR3 DNA sequence: TGTGCCAGCAGCCTGAACGGTAGGAACACTGAAGCTTTCTTT. The full variable domain, its missing parts supplied by reference TRBV7-2 and TRBJ1-1, is GAGVSQSPSNKVTEKGKDVELRCDPISGHTALYWYRQSLGQGLEFLIYFQGNSAPDKSGLPSDRFSAERTGGSVSTLTIQRTQQEDSAVYLCASSLNGRNTEAFFGQGTRLTVV.

This clonotype turned up a few times. The J gene is TRBJ2-3, the V gene TRBV24-1; tentatively, D is TRBD2 (6 bases). The CDR3 spans 16 residues. Between the trimmed V and J ends, which lost 9 bases and 0 bases, there was a span of 18 bases. Germline V gene lookup returns CDR1 KGHDR and CDR2 SFDVKD. CDR3 residues: CATSRGIITSTDTQYF. As DNA, the CDR3 is TGTGCCACCTCCCGCGGGATAATAACTAGCACAGATACGCAGTATTTT.

Ten or more counts support this clonotype. This chain connects TRBV11-2 to TRBJ2-1, with TRBD2 matching over 13 bases. Unmatched junction bases numbered 8, after V lost 5 bases and J lost 7 bases. CDR1 SGHAT and CDR2 FQNNGV come from the germline V gene. CDR3 length: 16 residues. The DNA of the CDR3 is TGTGCCAGCAGCCCCCTGACTAGCGGGAGGTGGAATGAGCAGTTCTTC. It is translated as CASSPLTSGRWNEQFF.

The gene calls are TRBV7-2 and TRBJ2-4; D remains ambiguous. V was trimmed by 5 bases and J by 12 bases, leaving 17 bases between them. The CDR3 has 13 residues. Germline V gene data show CDR1 as SGHTA and CDR2 as FQGNSA. The CDR3 reads CASSQPGPWAQYF. The CDR3 DNA reads TGTGCCAGCAGCCAACCTGGGCCCTGGGCTCAGTACTTC.

For the CDR3, the DNA is TGTGCCATCAATTCCGCGACAATCTCTGGGGCCAACGTCCTGACTTTC. The encoded protein is CAINSATISGANVLTF. This chain connects TRBV10-3 to TRBJ2-6; D remains unclear. Trimming cost V 7 bases and J 0 bases, with 13 bases left between them. Germline CDR1 reads ENHRY; CDR2 reads SYGVKD. This CDR3 region has 16 residues.

The chain recombines TRBV18 with TRBJ2-7, with D unclear. Germline lookup yields CDR1 KGHSH and CDR2 LQKENI. V lost 4 bases to trimming and J lost 6 bases, with 16 bases between them. This CDR3 is 14 amino acids long. This CDR3 reads CASSQGIASGEQYF. The CDR3 nucleotides are TGTGCCAGCTCACAAGGGATTGCATCGGGCGAGCAGTACTTC.

The chain couples TRBV11-3 to TRBJ2-1, with D possibly TRBD2 on 6 matching bases. Deletions cut 2 bases from V and 6 bases from J, with 17 bases between. The CDR3 has 16 amino acids. Germline loops: CDR1 SGHNT, CDR2 YENEEA. CDR3 protein: CASSLIAEGPFNEQFF. The CDR3 DNA follows: TGTGCCAGCAGCTTAATCGCGGAGGGCCCCTTCAATGAGCAGTTCTTC. The complete variable domain, with remaining parts taken from reference TRBV11-3 and TRBJ2-1, reads EAGVVQSPRYKIIEKKQPVAFWCNPISGHNTLYWYLQNLGQGPELLIRYENEEAVDDSQLPKDRFSAERLKGVDSTLKIQPAELGDSAVYLCASSLIAEGPFNEQFFGPGTRLTVL.

This clonotype was seen only a few times. The DNA of the CDR3 is TGTGCCAGCAGACGCCGACTAGCGGGAGAGGACGGGGAGCTGTTTTTT. This encodes CASRRRLAGEDGELFF. The gene calls are TRBV6-1 and TRBJ2-2; TRBD2 matches 12 bases. Per the germline V gene, CDR1 is MNHNS and CDR2 is SASEGT. The CDR3 covers 16 residues. Unmatched junction bases numbered 9, after V lost 6 bases and J lost 7 bases.

There are a few counts of this clonotype. The chain couples TRBV10-3 to TRBJ2-3; no clear D gene. The CDR3 covers 14 residues. Per germline, CDR1 ENHRY and CDR2 SYGVKD. The ends were cut back, 4 bases at V and 3 bases at J, with 11 bases in the middle. The CDR3 nucleotides read TGTGCCATCAGTGGATGGAAGGGAACAGATACGCAGTATTTT. Amino acid sequence: CAISGWKGTDTQYF.

There are many counts of this clonotype. The V gene is TRBV12-3 or TRBV12-4, the J gene TRBJ2-7; TRBD1 agrees at 9 bases. After removal of 6 bases from V and 0 bases from J, the junction contained 3 bases not matched to a gene. The length of the CDR3 is 14 residues. The CDR3 DNA reads as TGTGCCAGCAGGGGGGACAGGGCCTCCTACGAGCAGTACTTC. Its protein product is CASRGDRASYEQYF.

This clonotype was counted between two and nine times. The V and J genes are TRBV29-1 and TRBJ1-2, with D tentatively TRBD1 (5 bases). Germline CDR1 is SQVTM and CDR2 is ANQGSEA. This CDR3 is built from 11 residues. V lost 4 bases and J lost 8, with 11 bases in between. The CDR3 coding sequence is TGCAGCGTTGTTCCAGGGTACGGCTACACCTTC. This encodes CSVVPGYGYTF.

Ten or more counts support this clonotype. This chain connects TRBV2 to TRBJ2-3; no clear D. CDR1 and CDR2 (germline): SNHLY, FYNNEI. V was trimmed by 9 bases and J by 3 bases, leaving 10 bases between them. The CDR3 contains 12 residues. The CDR3 spells CASQYETDTQYF. The CDR3 DNA reads TGTGCCAGTCAGTACGAGACAGATACGCAGTATTTT.

The table lists this clonotype with a few counts. The V and J genes are TRBV19 and TRBJ2-3; D gene uncertain. This CDR3 spans 12 amino acids. Germline CDR1 is LNHDA and CDR2 is SQIVND (reference sequence). V was cut by 3 bases and J by 3 bases, with 4 bases left in between. Here the CDR3 reads CASSIATDTQYF. CDR3 DNA sequence: TGTGCCAGTAGTATTGCGACAGATACGCAGTATTTT.

The chain employs TRBV18 and TRBJ2-3; no reliable D call. The germline V gene encodes CDR1 KGHSH and CDR2 LQKENI. Trimming took off 3 bases at V and 2 bases at J, with 9 bases between the two ends. This CDR3 contains 14 residues. This chain's CDR3 is CASSPDRPTDTQYF. CDR3 DNA: TGTGCCAGCTCACCCGACCGCCCCACAGATACGCAGTATTTT.

The chain couples TRBV29-1 to TRBJ2-3, with D possibly being TRBD1 (6 bases). From germline, CDR1 is SQVTM and CDR2 ANQGSEA. The CDR3 contains 13 residues. V lost 7 bases to trimming and J lost 3 bases, with 14 bases between them. The CDR3: CSARDISTDTQYF. The CDR3 DNA follows: TGCAGCGCCCGGGACATTTCGACAGATACGCAGTATTTT.